The source of this T cell receptor (beta chain) is a study of T cells in pancreatic ductal adenocarcinoma. Overall study findings and caveats: Blood had more productive templates and about 7.9-fold more unique clonotypes than tumor.

Surgery without prior neoadjuvant therapy was the treatment of the selected pancreatic ductal adenocarcinoma patients. The CDR3 covers 16 residues. Trimming at V came to 0 bases and at J to 4 bases, leaving 9 bases not matched to a gene. CDR1 SGDLS and CDR2 YYNGEE come from the germline V gene. The protocol was immunoSEQ multiplex PCR, while the TCRdb copy is restricted to in-frame clones and leaves out a portion. The sample has about 100,000 clones, about 95% seen once. As for this clone: Its target is not known.

The chain links TRBV9 to TRBJ2-5; 7 positions match TRBD2. The sequenced sample was PBMCs. The sequence was obtained from a human donor with pancreatic ductal adenocarcinoma. For the CDR3, the DNA is TGTGCCAGCAGCGTAGGTGTTGGGAGGGCGGTAGAGACCCAGTACTTC. Translation: CASSVGVGRAVETQYF.